Listed here are 10 T cell receptor beta chains from one sample, sequenced in a study of cytomegalovirus exposure and HLA in healthy donors. The PCR used 60 Vbeta and 13 Jbeta primers. Clones were sequenced by immunoSEQ multiplex PCR, and TCRdb holds only the in-frame ones, with some missing. There are about 220,000 clones in the sample; over 80% occur only once, and over 0.65% lies in the top ten. Sequencing used PBMCs. The source is a boy between 2 and 15 years old in good health and CMV-seronegative.

V is TRBV5-1 and J is TRBJ1-2; 8 positions agree with TRBD1. In germline, CDR1 is SGHRS, CDR2 YFSETQ. CDR3 size: 14 residues. V lost 4 bases and J lost 9; bases outside the gene matches: 11. CDR3 protein: CASSLQDRGVSYTF. As DNA, the CDR3 is TGCGCCAGCAGCCTTCAAGACAGGGGCGTCAGCTACACCTTC.

CDR3: CASSYGTGVGETQYF. The CDR3 DNA is TGTGCCAGCAGCTACGGGACAGGGGTGGGAGAGACCCAGTACTTC. V usage is TRBV4-2 and J usage is TRBJ2-5; 10 bases agree with TRBD1. The germline V gene encodes CDR1 LGHNA and CDR2 YNFKEQ. V dropped 5 bases and J dropped 4; count of bases not matched to a gene: 7. CDR3 length equals 15 residues.

The genes are TRBV11-2 and TRBJ1-1; D ambiguous. CDR3 length equals 14 residues. V was shortened by 2 bases and J by 4 bases, with 11 bases between the two germline ends. CDR1 is SGHAT, CDR2 FQNNGV, per germline. The CDR3 bases are TGTGCCAGCAGCTTAACGGTCGGAGGCACTGAAGCTTTCTTT. Protein product: CASSLTVGGTEAFF.

This chain uses TRBV2 with TRBJ1-2; TRBD1 matches 7 bases. The V gene's germline CDR1 is SNHLY and CDR2 FYNNEI. V gave up 6 bases and J gave up 5 bases; unmatched junction bases: 9. This CDR3 spans 14 amino acids. CDR3 DNA sequence: TGTGCCAGCAGCTTTGGACAGGAACCGTATGGCTACACCTTC. This translates into CASSFGQEPYGYTF.

The V call is TRBV19, the J call TRBJ2-1; 8 bases are shared with TRBD2. Germline V CDR1 and CDR2: LNHDA, SQIVND (reference sequence). J was trimmed by 3 bases and V by 4 bases; bases with no gene match: 5. CDR3 length: 15 amino acids. CDR3 bases: TGTGCCAGTAGTACCCAAGCGGGGGACTACAATGAGCAGTTCTTC. Its protein product is CASSTQAGDYNEQFF.

V gene TRBV27 combines with J gene TRBJ2-1, with 12 positions matching TRBD2. This CDR3 contains 17 residues. The germline gives CDR1 MNHEY, CDR2 SMNVEV (reference sequence). Trimming cost V 6 bases and J 8 bases; bases outside gene matches: 14. The CDR3 loop is CASSKPPTSGRVYEQFF. In DNA, the CDR3 is TGTGCCAGCAGCAAACCCCCGACTAGCGGGAGAGTCTATGAGCAGTTCTTC.

The CDR3 protein is CASSLAGGHYGYTF. For the CDR3, the DNA is TGTGCCAGCAGCTTAGCAGGGGGTCACTATGGCTACACCTTC. The chain is built from TRBV11-2 and TRBJ1-2; 7 nucleotides align to TRBD1. The germline gives CDR1 SGHAT, CDR2 FQNNGV. The CDR3 is 14 amino acids. Trimming removed 1 base from V and 3 bases from J; junction bases left unmatched: 2.

The chain uses TRBV6-5 and TRBJ2-3; TRBD2 matches at 7 bases. CDR1 and CDR2 (germline): MNHEY, SVGAGI. Trimming took 2 bases from V and 0 from J; bases not matched to a gene: 2. The CDR3 has 15 amino acids. The CDR3 region is CASSYLAASTDTQYF. The CDR3 DNA reads as TGTGCCAGCAGTTACCTAGCGGCTAGCACAGATACGCAGTATTTT.

The table lists this clone with a few counts. This rearrangement joins TRBV7-9 to TRBJ2-1; 13 nucleotides line up with TRBD2. Germline loops: CDR1 SEHNR, CDR2 FQNEAQ (reference sequence). This CDR3 is built from 18 residues. V gave up 3 bases and J gave up 3 bases; unmatched junction bases: 8. The DNA for the CDR3 is TGTGCCAGCAGCTTTAGTCCCCGGACTAGCGGGAGCTACAATGAGCAGTTCTTC. This sequence encodes CASSFSPRTSGSYNEQFF.

This chain uses TRBV13 with TRBJ1-4; D not certain. The germline V gene encodes CDR1 PRHDT and CDR2 FYEKMQ (reference sequence). V was cut by 3 bases and J by 6 bases, with 8 bases left in between. The CDR3 is 13 residues long. CDR3 residues: CASSLGQHEKLFF. The CDR3 bases are TGTGCCAGCAGCTTGGGCCAACATGAAAAACTGTTTTTT.